These 7 T cell receptor beta chains were sequenced from one sample in a study of beta chain features in type 1 diabetes. Reverse transcribing all isolated RNA meant expressed TCRB transcripts were sequenced. Only in-frame clones appear in the TCRdb table, and some are missing; sequencing was by immunoSEQ multiplex PCR. Of about 350,000 clones listed, about 19% are singletons. The sequencing sample was made of naive CD4+ T cells from blood. These receptors originate from a woman younger than 30 in good health.

J is TRBJ1-1 and V is TRBV7-9, with 10 bases lining up with TRBD1. The V gene's germline CDR1 is SEHNR and CDR2 FQNEAQ (reference sequence). The CDR3 totals 15 residues. The V segment lost 5 bases and the J segment 6 bases; nucleotides outside the gene matches: 9. The CDR3 nucleotides are TGTGCCAGCAGCCCAAAGACAGGGGGCTCATCTGAAGCTTTCTTT. This translates into CASSPKTGGSSEAFF.

This clone was counted between two and nine times. The chain joins TRBV6-4 to TRBJ1-2; unclear D gene. The CDR3 length is 14 residues. Germline CDR1 MRHNA, CDR2 SNTAGT. V was trimmed by 5 bases and J by 5 bases, leaving 15 bases between them. This CDR3 reads CASSSNYRDYGYTF. The CDR3, as DNA: TGTGCCAGCAGTTCAAACTATAGAGATTATGGCTACACCTTC.

CDR3 loop: CASKEGQGHQPQHF. The CDR3, as DNA: TGCGCCAGCAAGGAAGGACAGGGGCATCAGCCCCAGCATTTT. The chain recombines TRBV5-1 with TRBJ1-5; 9 nucleotides agree with TRBD1. Germline CDR1 is SGHRS and CDR2 is YFSETQ. V shed 6 bases and J 5 bases; nucleotides not matched to a gene: 6. The CDR3 runs 14 residues.

This clone occurred a few times. This chain joins TRBV29-1 and TRBJ2-1; 7 bases align to TRBD2. Per germline, CDR1 SQVTM and CDR2 ANQGSEA. V was pared by 3 bases and J by 4 bases, with 0 bases of the junction left unmatched. The CDR3 runs 12 residues. The CDR3 region is CSVEGGYNEQFF. The CDR3 coding sequence is TGCAGCGTTGAGGGGGGGTACAATGAGCAGTTCTTC.

There are a few counts of this clone. The chain recombines TRBV6-1 with TRBJ2-5, with 7 positions matching TRBD2. The CDR3 has 13 residues. V lost 7 bases and J lost 7; bases outside the gene matches: 9. Germline-derived CDR1 and CDR2 are MNHNS and SASEGT. The CDR3 reads CASNLAALRTQYF. Here the CDR3 DNA reads TGTGCCAGCAACCTAGCGGCCCTTCGGACCCAGTACTTC.

This chain links TRBV7-8 with TRBJ2-3; D possibly corresponds to TRBD2 (6 bases). Germline V gene data show CDR1 as SGHVS and CDR2 as FQNEAQ. Deletions cut 6 bases from V and 3 bases from J, with 13 bases between. The CDR3 length is 14 residues. The CDR3 reads CASRPRAGTDTQYF. In nucleotides, the CDR3 is TGTGCCAGCAGACCCCGCGCGGGAACAGATACGCAGTATTTT.

In its sample, this clone was seen a few times. The V and J genes are TRBV5-1 and TRBJ1-4; no clear D. From germline, CDR1 is SGHRS and CDR2 YFSETQ. The CDR3 has 15 residues. V shed 0 bases and J shed 8 bases, with 14 bases lying between them. As DNA, the CDR3 is TGCGCCAGCAGCTTGGGTATTGCGGGTTGGGAAAAACTGTTTTTT. Its protein product is CASSLGIAGWEKLFF.